Below are 17 T cell receptor beta chains sequenced from a single sample in a study of shared clonotypes between healthy human individuals. Produced via immunoSEQ multiplex PCR; TCRdb's table is partial and in-frame only. The sample yields around 440,000 clones, over 60% seen once. The sequenced material came from PBMCs. Receptors were obtained from a woman in her 40s in good health. Some clones in this sample may be carry-over from other donors' samples.

This clone was observed a few times. The rearrangement joins TRBV18 to TRBJ2-1; TRBD2 might be the D (6 bases). The germline CDR1 and CDR2 sequences are KGHSH and LQKENI. V lost 3 bases and J lost 4, with 19 bases in between. The CDR3 runs to 17 residues. The CDR3 spells CASSPPAAGRLYNEQFF. The CDR3 DNA is TGTGCCAGCTCACCTCCCGCGGCGGGAAGATTATACAATGAGCAGTTCTTC.

This chain uses TRBV9 with TRBJ2-3; 9 bases are a match to TRBD2. V was pared by 1 base and J by 5 bases, with 8 bases of the junction left unmatched. Germline V gene data show CDR1 as SGDLS and CDR2 as YYNGEE. The CDR3 covers 16 residues. DNA of the CDR3: TGTGCCAGCAGCGTACAGCGGGAGGAGTCCAGAGATACGCAGTATTTT. Its protein is CASSVQREESRDTQYF.

This clone was found many times. The V and J genes are TRBV7-2 and TRBJ2-1; D perhaps matches TRBD2 (5 bases). CDR3 length: 17 residues. Deletions cut 1 base from V and 6 bases from J, with 19 bases between. Per germline, CDR1 SGHTA and CDR2 FQGNSA. The CDR3 DNA reads as TGTGCCAGCAGCTTAGGGGGAGTAGCCCTCCGGGGCAATGAGCAGTTCTTC. The encoded protein is CASSLGGVALRGNEQFF.

The rearrangement links TRBV7-9 to TRBJ2-7; D not certain. Germline lookup yields CDR1 SEHNR and CDR2 FQNEAQ (reference sequence). V lost 5 bases and J lost 5, with 16 bases in between. CDR3 length: 14 amino acids. Here the CDR3 DNA reads TGTGCCAGCAGCGCCACCCCGATAGACAACGAGCAGTACTTC. Amino acid sequence: CASSATPIDNEQYF.

The chain recombines TRBV30 with TRBJ1-1, with D hard to call. Germline V CDR1 and CDR2: GTSNPN, SVGIG (reference sequence). Trimming pared 3 bases from V and 5 bases from J, leaving 10 bases between. This CDR3 is 12 amino acids long. CDR3 protein: CAWSGGRTEAFF. CDR3 nucleotide sequence: TGTGCCTGGAGCGGAGGGCGAACTGAAGCTTTCTTT.

The chain recombines TRBV28 with TRBJ1-5, with no clear D. The V and J ends lost 6 bases and 2 bases respectively, with 11 bases between them. Germline V gene data show CDR1 as MDHEN and CDR2 as SYDVKM. This CDR3 comprises 14 residues. CDR3 coding DNA: TGTGCCAGCAGCCCAGAACTCGGCAATCAGCCCCAGCATTTT. It specifies CASSPELGNQPQHF.

CDR3 sequence reads: CASSLEVGGDTDTQYF. Written as DNA, the CDR3 is TGTGCCAGCAGCTTAGAGGTGGGCGGGGACACAGATACGCAGTATTTT. The V and J genes are TRBV11-2 and TRBJ2-3; D is perhaps TRBD2 (6 bases). Trimming left V 0 bases short and J 2 bases short, with 12 bases between. There are 16 residues in the CDR3. Germline V gives CDR1 SGHAT, CDR2 FQNNGV. Complete variable domain (other parts from reference TRBV11-2 and TRBJ2-3): EAGVAQSPRYKIIEKRQSVAFWCNPISGHATLYWYQQILGQGPKLLIQFQNNGVVDDSQLPKDRFSAERLKGVDSTLKIQPAKLEDSAVYLCASSLEVGGDTDTQYFGPGTRLTVL.

In the case of this clone: This is likely an artifact of a read error, given a far larger clone one base away. The chain links TRBV30 to TRBJ2-5; D possibly corresponds to TRBD2 (6 bases). CDR3 size: 15 residues. The V gene's germline CDR1 is GTSNPN and CDR2 SVGIG (reference sequence). Deletions cut 2 bases from V and 2 bases from J, with 15 bases between. This CDR3 reads CAWSPGRGSQETQYF. In DNA, the CDR3 is TGTGCCTGGAGTCCCGGGCGGGGATCGCAAGAGACCCAGTACTTC.

Remarks on this clone: A far larger clone is a single base away, which makes a read error likely. The final CDR3 position lacks the conserved phenylalanine or tryptophan, pointing to a likely read error. The rearrangement uses TRBV5-1 and TRBJ1-1, with D unresolved. The CDR3 loop spans 15 amino acids. Trimming removed 0 bases from V and 3 bases from J, with 12 bases in between. Germline V gives CDR1 SGHRS, CDR2 YFSETQ. The CDR3: CASSLALERDTEAFI. The CDR3 DNA sequence: TGCGCCAGCAGCTTGGCGTTAGAGCGGGACACTGAAGCTTTCATT.

This rearrangement joins TRBV18 to TRBJ2-3; the match to TRBD1 covers 7 bases. V gave up 6 bases and J gave up 3 bases; unmatched junction bases: 6. Per the germline V gene, CDR1 is KGHSH and CDR2 is LQKENI. The CDR3 totals 14 residues. The DNA for the CDR3 is TGTGCCAGCTCCCGACAGGGCCTAACAGATACGCAGTATTTT. This translates into CASSRQGLTDTQYF.

The chain joins TRBV7-2 to TRBJ2-1, with D perhaps assigned TRBD1 or TRBD2 (7 bases each). CDR3 length equals 16 residues. Germline assignment: CDR1 SGHTA and CDR2 FQGNSA. V lost 2 bases, J lost 3 bases, and 14 bases lay in between. CDR3 residues: CASSLRAGQHYNEQFF. CDR3 sequence (DNA): TGTGCCAGCAGCTTAAGAGCGGGACAGCACTACAATGAGCAGTTCTTC. Full variable domain (outside the CDR3, taken from reference TRBV7-2 and TRBJ2-1): GAGVSQSPSNKVTEKGKDVELRCDPISGHTALYWYRQSLGQGLEFLIYFQGNSAPDKSGLPSDRFSAERTGGSVSTLTIQRTQQEDSAVYLCASSLRAGQHYNEQFFGPGTRLTVL.

The V gene is TRBV6-4, the J gene TRBJ2-3; 12 nucleotides align to TRBD2. The trim removed 6 bases at V and 3 bases at J, leaving 4 bases unmatched. The CDR3 is made up of 15 amino acids. CDR1 is MRHNA and CDR2 is SNTAGT in the germline V gene. CDR3 sequence reads: CASSLAGGPTDTQYF. CDR3 nucleotides: TGTGCCAGCAGCCTAGCGGGAGGGCCAACAGATACGCAGTATTTT.

The genes are TRBV7-2 and TRBJ2-7, with TRBD1 identical over 7 bases. The germline V gene has CDR1 SGHTA and CDR2 FQGNSA. With 1 base clipped from V and 7 bases from J, the junction kept 7 bases outside the gene matches. This CDR3 is built from 14 residues. This chain's CDR3 is CASSLVRGLREQYF. The CDR3 DNA is TGTGCCAGCAGCTTAGTTAGGGGGCTAAGGGAGCAGTACTTC.

The table lists this clone with many counts. V usage is TRBV10-3 and J usage is TRBJ1-5; D is unclear. CDR1 ENHRY and CDR2 SYGVKD come from the germline V gene. V lost 3 bases to trimming and J lost 4 bases, with 7 bases between them. CDR3 length equals 13 residues. CDR3 nucleotide sequence: TGTGCCATCAGTGATCAGGAGAATCAGCCCCAGCATTTT. This translates into CAISDQENQPQHF.

This sequence joins TRBV5-1 and TRBJ2-2; 8 nucleotides align to TRBD1. Trimming at V came to 4 bases and at J to 7 bases, leaving 3 bases not matched to a gene. The CDR3 loop spans 13 amino acids. Germline V gene sequence: CDR1 SGHRS, CDR2 YFSETQ. The CDR3 nucleotides are TGCGCCAGCAGCCAGGGGGCAGACGGGGAGCTGTTTTTT. This sequence encodes CASSQGADGELFF.

The table lists this clone with a few counts. V gene TRBV18 combines with J gene TRBJ1-2; possible D gene TRBD1, 5 bases. From germline, CDR1 is KGHSH and CDR2 LQKENI. The V end was cut by 6 bases, the J end by 5 bases, with 13 bases between. The CDR3 length is 13 residues. CDR3 DNA sequence: TGTGCCAGCTCTATCGGGACGCAGTATGGCTACACCTTC. It translates to CASSIGTQYGYTF.

The genes are TRBV6-1 and TRBJ2-7, with D tentatively TRBD1 or TRBD2 (5 bases each). The CDR3 is 16 amino acids. V was clipped by 4 bases and J by 5 bases, with 21 bases between them. Germline CDR1 reads MNHNS; CDR2 reads SASEGT. The CDR3 DNA sequence: TGTGCCAGCAGTGCGAGTGGGGACCTGGCTAGGAACGAGCAGTACTTC. It yields the protein CASSASGDLARNEQYF.